The clone carrying this T cell receptor beta chain was detected only a few times. Data came from immunoSEQ multiplex PCR; TCRdb stores just in-frame clones and leaves some out. The table records 45,000 to 60,000 clones, roughly nine tenths of them present only once. The data originate from a study of T cell changes during pregnancy in multiple sclerosis. The sample was CD8+ T cells from peripheral blood mononuclear cells, taken before pregnancy. The TCR was taken from a female donor with multiple sclerosis, enrolled in a pregnancy study.

CDR3 sequence: CASSVGSPGVLFF. CDR3 nucleotides: TGTGCCAGCAGCGTAGGTTCCCCAGGGGTCCTGTTTTTT. V is TRBV9 and J is TRBJ2-2; TRBD1 might be the D (6 bases). V was shortened by 0 bases and J by 14 bases, with 14 bases between the two germline ends. The CDR3 is 13 amino acids. Germline V lookup: CDR1 SGDLS, CDR2 YYNGEE.